The sequence of this T cell receptor (beta chain) was determined in a study of blood T cell repertoires in COVID-19. The protocol was immunoSEQ multiplex PCR, while the TCRdb copy is restricted to in-frame clones and leaves out a portion. This sample carries approximately 260,000 clones, approximately 79% of them seen once, and the ten largest clones take roughly 4%. The source of this sequence is a woman in her thirties or forties with active or convalescent COVID-19. Sequenced sample: peripheral blood.

CDR3 coding DNA: TGTGCCTGGACAAAAAAGGACAGTCTGGTGGATGGCTACACCTTC. Translating it yields CAWTKKDSLVDGYTF. The chain employs TRBV30 and TRBJ1-2; D is possibly TRBD1 (6 bases). This CDR3 has 15 residues. V shed 4 bases and J shed 6 bases, with 21 bases lying between them. Germline V gene sequence: CDR1 GTSNPN, CDR2 SVGIG (reference sequence).